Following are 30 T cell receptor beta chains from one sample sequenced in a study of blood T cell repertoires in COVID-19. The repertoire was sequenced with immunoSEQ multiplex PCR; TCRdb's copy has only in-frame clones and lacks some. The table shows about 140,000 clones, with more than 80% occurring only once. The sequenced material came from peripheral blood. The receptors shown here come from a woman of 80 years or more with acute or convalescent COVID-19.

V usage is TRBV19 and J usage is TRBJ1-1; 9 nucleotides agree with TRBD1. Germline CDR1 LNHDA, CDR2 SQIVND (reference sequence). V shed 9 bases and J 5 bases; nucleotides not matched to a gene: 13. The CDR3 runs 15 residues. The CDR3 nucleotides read TGTGCCAGCAGCGATCCGGGACAGGGAAAAACTGAAGCTTTCTTT. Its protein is CASSDPGQGKTEAFF.

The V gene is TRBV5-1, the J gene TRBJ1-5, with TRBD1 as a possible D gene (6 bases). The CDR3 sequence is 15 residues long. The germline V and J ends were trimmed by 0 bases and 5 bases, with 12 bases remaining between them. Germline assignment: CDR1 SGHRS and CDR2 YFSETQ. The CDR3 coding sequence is TGCGCCAGCAGCTTGGAAGGGGGAACCTATCAGCCCCAGCATTTT. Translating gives CASSLEGGTYQPQHF.

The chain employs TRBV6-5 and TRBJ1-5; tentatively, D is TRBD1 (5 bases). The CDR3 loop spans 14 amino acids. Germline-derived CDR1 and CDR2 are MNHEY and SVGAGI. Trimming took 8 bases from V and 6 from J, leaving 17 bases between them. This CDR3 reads CASADLGAGQPQHF. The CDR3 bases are TGTGCCAGCGCTGACCTAGGGGCCGGTCAGCCCCAGCATTTT.

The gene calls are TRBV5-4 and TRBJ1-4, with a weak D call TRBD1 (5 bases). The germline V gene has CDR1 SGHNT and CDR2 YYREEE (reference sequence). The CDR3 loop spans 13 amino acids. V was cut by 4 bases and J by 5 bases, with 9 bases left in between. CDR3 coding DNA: TGTGCCAGCAGCGTGGGGCCGAATGAAAAACTGTTTTTT. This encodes CASSVGPNEKLFF.

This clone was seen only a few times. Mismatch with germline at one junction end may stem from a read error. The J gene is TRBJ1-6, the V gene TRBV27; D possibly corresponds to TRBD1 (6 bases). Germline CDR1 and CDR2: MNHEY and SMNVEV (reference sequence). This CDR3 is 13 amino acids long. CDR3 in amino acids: CASSLYRETPLHF. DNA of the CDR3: TGTGCCAGCAGCTTATACAGGGAAACACCCCTCCACTTT.

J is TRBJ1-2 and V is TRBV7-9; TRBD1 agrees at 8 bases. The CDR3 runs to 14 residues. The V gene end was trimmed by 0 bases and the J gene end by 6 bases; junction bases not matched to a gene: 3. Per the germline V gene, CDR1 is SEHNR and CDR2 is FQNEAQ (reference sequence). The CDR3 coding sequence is TGTGCCAGCAGCTTAGCTCTGACAGGGGATGGCTACACCTTC. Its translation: CASSLALTGDGYTF. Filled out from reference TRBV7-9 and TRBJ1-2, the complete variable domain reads DTGVSQNPRHKITKRGQNVTFRCDPISEHNRLYWYRQTLGQGPEFLTYFQNEAQLEKSRLLSDRFSAERPKGSFSTLEIQRTEQGDSAMYLCASSLALTGDGYTFGSGTRLTVV.

The CDR3 loop is CSGDRTDFDEQFF. The CDR3 DNA is TGCAGCGGGGACAGGACGGATTTCGATGAGCAGTTCTTC. This chain connects TRBV29-1 to TRBJ2-1; 8 bases align to TRBD1. Unmatched junction bases numbered 10, after V lost 7 bases and J lost 8 bases. The CDR3 is 13 residues long. Per the germline V gene, CDR1 is SQVTM and CDR2 is ANQGSEA.

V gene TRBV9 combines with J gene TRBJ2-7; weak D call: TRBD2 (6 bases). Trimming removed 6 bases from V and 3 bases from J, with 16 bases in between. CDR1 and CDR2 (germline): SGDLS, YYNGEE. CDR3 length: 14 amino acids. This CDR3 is CASNDGSPNYEQYF. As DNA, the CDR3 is TGTGCCAGCAACGACGGGAGTCCGAACTACGAGCAGTACTTC.

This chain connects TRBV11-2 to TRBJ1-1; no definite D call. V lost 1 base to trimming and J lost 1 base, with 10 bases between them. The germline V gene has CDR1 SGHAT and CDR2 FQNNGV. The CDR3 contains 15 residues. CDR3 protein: CASSLASQWNTEAFF. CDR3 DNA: TGTGCCAGCAGCTTAGCTTCACAGTGGAACACTGAAGCTTTCTTT.

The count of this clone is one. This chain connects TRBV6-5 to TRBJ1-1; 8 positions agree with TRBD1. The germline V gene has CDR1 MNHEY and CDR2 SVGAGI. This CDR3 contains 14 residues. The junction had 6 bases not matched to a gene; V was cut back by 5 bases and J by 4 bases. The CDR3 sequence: CASSLQGTGTEAFF. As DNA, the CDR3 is TGTGCCAGCAGTCTACAGGGGACAGGCACTGAAGCTTTCTTT.

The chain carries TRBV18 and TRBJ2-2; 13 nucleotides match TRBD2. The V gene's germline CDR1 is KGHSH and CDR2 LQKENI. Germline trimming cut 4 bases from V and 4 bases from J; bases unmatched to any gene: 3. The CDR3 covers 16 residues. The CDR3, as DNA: TGTGCCAGCTCACTGGGACTAGCGGGAACCACCGGGGAGCTGTTTTTT. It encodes CASSLGLAGTTGELFF.

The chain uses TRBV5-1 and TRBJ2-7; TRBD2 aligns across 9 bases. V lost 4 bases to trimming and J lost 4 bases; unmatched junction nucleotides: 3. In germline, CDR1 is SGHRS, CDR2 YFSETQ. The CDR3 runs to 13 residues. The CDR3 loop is CASSLAGTYEQYF. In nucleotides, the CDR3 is TGCGCCAGCAGCCTAGCGGGGACGTACGAGCAGTACTTC.

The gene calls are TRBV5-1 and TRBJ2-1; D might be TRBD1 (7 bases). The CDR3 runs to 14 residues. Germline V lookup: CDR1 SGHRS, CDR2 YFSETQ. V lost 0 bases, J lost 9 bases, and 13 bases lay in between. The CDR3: CASSLGQGGGEQFF. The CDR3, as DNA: TGCGCCAGCAGCTTGGGACAGGGAGGTGGTGAGCAGTTCTTC.

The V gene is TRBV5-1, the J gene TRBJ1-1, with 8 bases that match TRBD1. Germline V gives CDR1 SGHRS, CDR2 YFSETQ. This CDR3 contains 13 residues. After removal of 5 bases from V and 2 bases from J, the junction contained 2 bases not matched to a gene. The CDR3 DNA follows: TGCGCCAGCAGGGGACAGGAAAACACTGAAGCTTTCTTT. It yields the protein CASRGQENTEAFF.

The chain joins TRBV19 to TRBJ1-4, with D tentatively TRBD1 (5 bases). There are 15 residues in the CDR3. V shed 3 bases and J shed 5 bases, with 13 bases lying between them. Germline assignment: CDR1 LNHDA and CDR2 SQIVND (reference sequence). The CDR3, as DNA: TGTGCCAGTAGTATGCGGAGGGGCGGGAATGAAAAACTGTTTTTT. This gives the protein CASSMRRGGNEKLFF. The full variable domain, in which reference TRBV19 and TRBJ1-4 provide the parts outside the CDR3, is DGGITQSPKYLFRKEGQNVTLSCEQNLNHDAMYWYRQDPGQGLRLIYYSQIVNDFQKGDIAEGYSVSREKKESFPLTVTSAQKNPTAFYLCASSMRRGGNEKLFFGSGTQLSVL.

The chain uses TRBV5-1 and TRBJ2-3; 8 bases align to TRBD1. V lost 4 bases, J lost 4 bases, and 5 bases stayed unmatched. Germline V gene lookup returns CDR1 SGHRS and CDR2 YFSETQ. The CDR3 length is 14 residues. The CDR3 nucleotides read TGCGCCAGCAGCCCCCAGGGGGCCCCAGATACGCAGTATTTT. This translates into CASSPQGAPDTQYF. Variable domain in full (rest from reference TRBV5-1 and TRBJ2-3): KAGVTQTPRYLIKTRGQQVTLSCSPISGHRSVSWYQQTPGQGLQFLFEYFSETQRNKGNFPGRFSGRQFSNSRSEMNVSTLELGDSALYLCASSPQGAPDTQYFGPGTRLTVL.

CDR3 sequence: CAWSQQGDQPQHF. DNA of the CDR3: TGTGCCTGGAGTCAACAGGGAGATCAGCCCCAGCATTTT. This sequence joins TRBV30 and TRBJ1-5; perhaps TRBD1 as D (6 bases). Germline CDR1 and CDR2: GTSNPN and SVGIG (reference sequence). V shed 2 bases and J shed 5 bases, with 10 bases lying between them. The CDR3 is made up of 13 amino acids.

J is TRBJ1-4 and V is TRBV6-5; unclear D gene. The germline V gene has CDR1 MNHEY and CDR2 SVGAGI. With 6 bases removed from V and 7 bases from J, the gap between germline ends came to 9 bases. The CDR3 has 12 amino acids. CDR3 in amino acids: CASRELSEKLFF. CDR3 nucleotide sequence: TGTGCCAGCAGGGAGCTTAGTGAAAAACTGTTTTTT.

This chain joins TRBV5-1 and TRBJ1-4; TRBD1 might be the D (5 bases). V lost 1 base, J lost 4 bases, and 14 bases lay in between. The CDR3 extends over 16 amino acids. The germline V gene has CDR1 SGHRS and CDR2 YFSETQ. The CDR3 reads CASSLYQGRNNEKLFF. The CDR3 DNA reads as TGCGCCAGCAGCTTGTATCAGGGCCGGAATAATGAAAAACTGTTTTTT. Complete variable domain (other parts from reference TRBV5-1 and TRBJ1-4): KAGVTQTPRYLIKTRGQQVTLSCSPISGHRSVSWYQQTPGQGLQFLFEYFSETQRNKGNFPGRFSGRQFSNSRSEMNVSTLELGDSALYLCASSLYQGRNNEKLFFGSGTQLSVL.

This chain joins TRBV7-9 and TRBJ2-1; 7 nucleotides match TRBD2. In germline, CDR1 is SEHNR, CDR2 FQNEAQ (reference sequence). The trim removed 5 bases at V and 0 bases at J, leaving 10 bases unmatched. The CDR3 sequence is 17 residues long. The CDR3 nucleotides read TGTGCCAGCAGCATCGATGAGCGGGGAGTCTCCTACAATGAGCAGTTCTTC. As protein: CASSIDERGVSYNEQFF.

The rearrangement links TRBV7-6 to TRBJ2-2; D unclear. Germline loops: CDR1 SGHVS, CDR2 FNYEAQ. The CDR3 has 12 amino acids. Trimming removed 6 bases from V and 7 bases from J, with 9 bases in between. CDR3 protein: CASSLAHGELFF. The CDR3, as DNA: TGTGCCAGCAGTCTGGCTCACGGGGAGCTGTTTTTT.

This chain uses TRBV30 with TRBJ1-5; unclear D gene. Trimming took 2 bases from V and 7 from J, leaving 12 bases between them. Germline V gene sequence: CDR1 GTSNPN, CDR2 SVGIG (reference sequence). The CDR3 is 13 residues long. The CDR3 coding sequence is TGTGCCTGGAGTCCCGGGTTTGAACAGCCCCAGCATTTT. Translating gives CAWSPGFEQPQHF.

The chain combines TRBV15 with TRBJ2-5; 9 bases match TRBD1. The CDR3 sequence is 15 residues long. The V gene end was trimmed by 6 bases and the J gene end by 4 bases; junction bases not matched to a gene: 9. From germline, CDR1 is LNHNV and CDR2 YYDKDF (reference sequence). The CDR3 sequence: CATSRTGGERETQYF. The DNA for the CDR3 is TGTGCCACCAGTAGAACAGGGGGCGAGAGAGAGACCCAGTACTTC.

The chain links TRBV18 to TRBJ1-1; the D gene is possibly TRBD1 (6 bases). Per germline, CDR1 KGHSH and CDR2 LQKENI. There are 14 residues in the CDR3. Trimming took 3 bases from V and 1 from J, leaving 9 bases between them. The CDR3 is CASSPGAGNTEAFF. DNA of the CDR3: TGTGCCAGCTCACCGGGGGCTGGGAACACTGAAGCTTTCTTT.

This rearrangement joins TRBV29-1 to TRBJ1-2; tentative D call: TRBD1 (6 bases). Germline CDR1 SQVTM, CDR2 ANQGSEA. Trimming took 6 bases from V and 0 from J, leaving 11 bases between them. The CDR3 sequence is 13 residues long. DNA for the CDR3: TGCAGCGTGACAGGCCCCGCTAACTATGGCTACACCTTC. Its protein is CSVTGPANYGYTF.

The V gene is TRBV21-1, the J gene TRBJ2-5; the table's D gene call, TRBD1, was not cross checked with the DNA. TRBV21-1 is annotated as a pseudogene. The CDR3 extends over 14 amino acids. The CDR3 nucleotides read TGTGCCAGCAACCTACAGGGGGCTCAAGAGACCCAGTACTTC. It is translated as CASNLQGAQETQYF.

This CDR3 is CASSLDQTGNEQFF. CDR3 bases: TGTGCCAGCAGCTTAGATCAGACAGGCAATGAGCAGTTCTTC. The gene calls are TRBV11-3 and TRBJ2-1, with D perhaps matching TRBD1 (6 bases). V was cut by 0 bases and J by 6 bases, with 9 bases left in between. This CDR3 has 14 amino acids. Germline loops: CDR1 SGHNT, CDR2 YENEEA. Based on the CDR3 plus reference TRBV11-3 and TRBJ2-1, the full variable domain is EAGVVQSPRYKIIEKKQPVAFWCNPISGHNTLYWYLQNLGQGPELLIRYENEEAVDDSQLPKDRFSAERLKGVDSTLKIQPAELGDSAVYLCASSLDQTGNEQFFGPGTRLTVL.

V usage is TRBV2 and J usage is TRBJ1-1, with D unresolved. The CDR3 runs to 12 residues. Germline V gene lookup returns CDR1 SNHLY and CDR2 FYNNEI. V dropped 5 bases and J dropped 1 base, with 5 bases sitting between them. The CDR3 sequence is CASSSGNTEAFF. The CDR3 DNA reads TGTGCCAGCAGTTCCGGGAACACTGAAGCTTTCTTT.

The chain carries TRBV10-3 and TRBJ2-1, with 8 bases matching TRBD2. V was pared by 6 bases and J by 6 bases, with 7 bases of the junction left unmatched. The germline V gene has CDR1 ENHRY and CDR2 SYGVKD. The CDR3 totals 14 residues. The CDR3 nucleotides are TGTGCCATCAGCGGGACTAGAGGGACCAATGAGCAGTTCTTC. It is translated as CAISGTRGTNEQFF.

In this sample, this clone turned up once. DNA of the CDR3: TGCAGCGTTGCTAGTCCGATGAACACTGAAGCTTTCTTT. Encoded protein: CSVASPMNTEAFF. The chain links TRBV29-1 to TRBJ1-1; D unclear. The CDR3 runs to 13 residues. V lost 4 bases and J lost 0, with 9 bases in between. Germline V gene sequence: CDR1 SQVTM, CDR2 ANQGSEA.